This is a list of T cell receptor beta chains from one sample in a study of blood T cell repertoires in COVID-19. Libraries were prepared by immunoSEQ multiplex PCR; TCRdb keeps only in-frame clonotypes and omits some of them. The table shows approximately 140,000 clones, with around 85% occurring only once. Material: peripheral blood. These receptors all stem from a man between 65 and 80 years old with acute or convalescent COVID-19. Each CDR3 is given with its conserved first and last residue. Fields, in order: clone size, J gene, D gene, V gene, CDR3 DNA, CDR3 protein. The D gene is left open where the match is weak. The size of a clone is reported for some rows only, either as once, few or many, or as a class for expanded clones.

clone size: NA; J gene: TRBJ2-2; D gene: TRBD1; V gene: TRBV29-1; CDR3 DNA: TGCAGCGTTGGACAGGGTTACACCGGGGAGCTGTTTTTT; CDR3 protein: CSVGQGYTGELFF
clone size: NA; J gene: TRBJ2-3; D gene: NA; V gene: TRBV2; CDR3 DNA: TGTGCCAGCAGTAACGGACATTCTAGCACAGATACGCAGTATTTT; CDR3 protein: CASSNGHSSTDTQYF
clone size: NA; J gene: TRBJ1-1; D gene: NA; V gene: TRBV19; CDR3 DNA: TGTGCCAGTAGTTCACCTTTCAGGGGCAGGGGCACTGAAGCTTTCTTT; CDR3 protein: CASSSPFRGRGTEAFF
clone size: NA; J gene: TRBJ1-2; D gene: NA; V gene: TRBV9; CDR3 DNA: TGTGCCAGCAGCGGGGGCGCGAGGCATGGCTACACCTTC; CDR3 protein: CASSGGARHGYTF
clone size: NA; J gene: TRBJ2-5; D gene: NA; V gene: TRBV7-6; CDR3 DNA: TGTGCCAGCAGCTTAGGGCGGCGAGAGACCCAGTACTTC; CDR3 protein: CASSLGRRETQYF
clone size: NA; J gene: TRBJ1-2; D gene: TRBD1; V gene: TRBV29-1; CDR3 DNA: TGCAGCGTCGACAGGGGAGTGAGTGGCTACACCTTC; CDR3 protein: CSVDRGVSGYTF
clone size: NA; J gene: TRBJ1-1; D gene: NA; V gene: TRBV5-4; CDR3 DNA: TGTGCCAGCAGCTTGTTCGTGAACACTGAAGCTTTCTTT; CDR3 protein: CASSLFVNTEAFF
clone size: NA; J gene: TRBJ1-3; D gene: TRBD1; V gene: TRBV10-3; CDR3 DNA: TGTGCCATCAGTGAGTCGGGGACAGGAAGGGCTGGAAACACCATATATTTT; CDR3 protein: CAISESGTGRAGNTIYF
clone size: NA; J gene: TRBJ1-5; D gene: NA; V gene: TRBV15; CDR3 DNA: TGTGCCACCAGCGGGAAACGACAGTCCACTTCCAATCAGCCCCAGCATTTT; CDR3 protein: CATSGKRQSTSNQPQHF
clone size: once; J gene: TRBJ2-6; D gene: NA; V gene: TRBV30; CDR3 DNA: TGTGCCTGGAGTAGAGGCACCATCAGCTCTGGGGCCAACGTCCTGACTTTC; CDR3 protein: CAWSRGTISSGANVLTF
clone size: NA; J gene: TRBJ1-1; D gene: NA; V gene: TRBV3-1/TRBV3-2; CDR3 DNA: TGTGCCAGCAGCCAAGAAACCCGGGGGACTGAAGCTTTCTTT; CDR3 protein: CASSQETRGTEAFF
clone size: NA; J gene: TRBJ2-3; D gene: NA; V gene: TRBV4-1; CDR3 DNA: TGCGCCAGCAATTTCCTGCCGGGCACAGATACGCAGTATTTT; CDR3 protein: CASNFLPGTDTQYF
clone size: NA; J gene: TRBJ2-3; D gene: TRBD2; V gene: TRBV11-2; CDR3 DNA: TGTGCCAGCAGCTTCGGACTAGCGGGAGGGCCAGATACGCAGTATTTT; CDR3 protein: CASSFGLAGGPDTQYF
clone size: NA; J gene: TRBJ1-1; D gene: TRBD1; V gene: TRBV28; CDR3 DNA: TGTGCCAGCACCTCAGGGGGCGTACAGGGCACTGAAGCTTTCTTT; CDR3 protein: CASTSGGVQGTEAFF
clone size: NA; J gene: TRBJ2-2; D gene: NA; V gene: TRBV7-2; CDR3 DNA: TGTGCCAGCAGCTCCTGGGGGCGGGAGTCTGACGGGGAGCTGTTTTTT; CDR3 protein: CASSSWGRESDGELFF
clone size: few; J gene: TRBJ1-1; D gene: TRBD1; V gene: TRBV4-3; CDR3 DNA: TGCGCCAGCAGCCAAGATGTACAGGGGCTCAGGGATGAAGCTTTCTTT; CDR3 protein: CASSQDVQGLRDEAFF
clone size: NA; J gene: TRBJ1-5; D gene: NA; V gene: TRBV19; CDR3 DNA: TGTGCCAGTAAGGAGGGAAATCAGCCCCAGCATTTT; CDR3 protein: CASKEGNQPQHF
clone size: NA; J gene: TRBJ2-2; D gene: NA; V gene: TRBV11-3; CDR3 DNA: TGTGCCAGCTATGGGGGGGGCCCGAACACCGGGGAGCTGTTTTTT; CDR3 protein: CASYGGGPNTGELFF
clone size: NA; J gene: TRBJ2-2; D gene: NA; V gene: TRBV19; CDR3 DNA: TGTGCCAGTAGTGTCCGAGGGCGGAGCACATCAATCTCGAACACCGGGGAGCTGTTTTTT; CDR3 protein: CASSVRGRSTSISNTGELFF
clone size: NA; J gene: TRBJ2-2; D gene: NA; V gene: TRBV21-1; CDR3 DNA: TGTGCCAGCAGCAAAGCGTCCAGCGGGTCGAACACCGGGGAGCTGTTTTTT; CDR3 protein: CASSKASSGSNTGELFF
clone size: NA; J gene: TRBJ2-1; D gene: NA; V gene: TRBV21-1; CDR3 DNA: TGTGCCAGCAGCCTCCTGACACTAGCGGGATACAATGAGCAGTTCTTC; CDR3 protein: CASSLLTLAGYNEQFF
clone size: NA; J gene: TRBJ2-7; D gene: NA; V gene: TRBV19; CDR3 DNA: TGTGCCAGTAGTGCAGGGGGGATCTTCTACGAGCAGTACTTC; CDR3 protein: CASSAGGIFYEQYF
clone size: NA; J gene: TRBJ1-2; D gene: TRBD1; V gene: TRBV18; CDR3 DNA: TGTGCCAGCTCACCACTCCCGAGACAGGGGGGTTATGGCTACACCTTC; CDR3 protein: CASSPLPRQGGYGYTF
clone size: NA; J gene: TRBJ1-1; D gene: NA; V gene: TRBV6-5; CDR3 DNA: TGTGCCAGCAGTTACGGTAGCAACACTGAAGCTTTCTTT; CDR3 protein: CASSYGSNTEAFF
clone size: NA; J gene: TRBJ2-7; D gene: TRBD2; V gene: TRBV19; CDR3 DNA: TGTGCCAGTAGGCCCCTAGCGGGAGCGCCCTACGAGCAGTACTTC; CDR3 protein: CASRPLAGAPYEQYF
clone size: NA; J gene: TRBJ2-1; D gene: TRBD1; V gene: TRBV6-2/TRBV6-3; CDR3 DNA: TGTGCCAGCAGTACCCGACAGGGCAATGAGCAGTTCTTC; CDR3 protein: CASSTRQGNEQFF
clone size: NA; J gene: TRBJ1-2; D gene: NA; V gene: TRBV10-3; CDR3 DNA: TGTGCCATCAGCCCTGACAGTAACTATGGCTACACCTTC; CDR3 protein: CAISPDSNYGYTF
clone size: few; J gene: TRBJ1-2; D gene: NA; V gene: TRBV28; CDR3 DNA: TGTGCCAGCAGGACTCAGGGAGGGGGCTATGGCTACACCTTC; CDR3 protein: CASRTQGGGYGYTF
clone size: NA; J gene: TRBJ2-1; D gene: TRBD2; V gene: TRBV28; CDR3 DNA: TGTGCCAGCAGTTTTACTAGCGGAGGCCACAATGAGCAGTTCTTC; CDR3 protein: CASSFTSGGHNEQFF
clone size: NA; J gene: TRBJ1-1; D gene: NA; V gene: TRBV28; CDR3 DNA: TGTGCCAGCAGTTCCCTCCGACAGAACACTGAAGCTTTCTTT; CDR3 protein: CASSSLRQNTEAFF
clone size: few; J gene: TRBJ1-6; D gene: NA; V gene: TRBV4-1; CDR3 DNA: TGCGCCAGCAGCCAAGAAGGTTCCAGGTTGGATTCACCCCTCCACTTT; CDR3 protein: CASSQEGSRLDSPLHF
clone size: NA; J gene: TRBJ2-3; D gene: TRBD2; V gene: TRBV5-1; CDR3 DNA: TGCGCCAGCAGCTCCGGGACTAGGGGCACAGATACGCAGTATTTT; CDR3 protein: CASSSGTRGTDTQYF
clone size: NA; J gene: TRBJ2-3; D gene: NA; V gene: TRBV19; CDR3 DNA: TGTGCCAGTAGTTTGGGACATTTCACAGATACGCAGTATTTT; CDR3 protein: CASSLGHFTDTQYF